This T cell receptor beta chain was obtained from a study of T cell clonotyping in hematopoietic cell transplantation. With regard to this clone: Its antigen is unidentified.

Whole-study results and caveats: At the given depth, recipient repertoires were over 95% de novo clonotypes.

Method: immunoSEQ multiplex PCR; TCRdb's copy keeps in-frame clones and lacks some. The data show fewer than 45,000 clones, with 80% to 90% seen just once and over 1.5% held by the top ten. This receptor was taken from a woman between 35 and 50 years old in good health. Some clones in this sample may be carry-over from other donors' samples. The sequenced material came from peripheral blood mononuclear cells.

The CDR3 DNA follows: TGTGCCAGCAGTTCCTGGTATTTGGTAAGGGACCAAGGCTACACCTTC. It specifies CASSSWYLVRDQGYTF. The chain joins TRBV28 to TRBJ1-2, with a tentative D call TRBD1 (5 bases). This CDR3 comprises 16 residues. Trimming removed 4 bases at V and 8 bases at J, with 23 bases between. Germline CDR1 is MDHEN and CDR2 is SYDVKM.